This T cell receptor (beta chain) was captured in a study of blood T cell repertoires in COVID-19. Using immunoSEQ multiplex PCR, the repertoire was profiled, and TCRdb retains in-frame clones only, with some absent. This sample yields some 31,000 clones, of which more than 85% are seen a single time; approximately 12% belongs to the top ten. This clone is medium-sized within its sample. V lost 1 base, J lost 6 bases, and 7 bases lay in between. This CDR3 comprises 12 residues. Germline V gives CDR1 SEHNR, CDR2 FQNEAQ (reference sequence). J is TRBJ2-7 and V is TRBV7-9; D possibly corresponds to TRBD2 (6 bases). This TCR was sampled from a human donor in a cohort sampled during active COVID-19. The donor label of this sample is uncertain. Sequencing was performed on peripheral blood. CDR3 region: CASSLVEGEQYF. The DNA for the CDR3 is TGTGCCAGCAGCTTAGTGGAGGGCGAGCAGTACTTC.